The present T cell receptor (beta chain) was sequenced within a study of blood T cell repertoires in COVID-19. Method: immunoSEQ multiplex PCR; TCRdb's copy keeps in-frame clones and lacks some. The table shows around 400,000 clones, with less than 90% occurring only once. Per the germline V gene, CDR1 is MNHEY and CDR2 is SVGEGT. The CDR3 extends over 14 amino acids. With 5 bases clipped from V and 8 bases from J, the junction kept 10 bases outside the gene matches. J is TRBJ2-7 and V is TRBV6-2 or TRBV6-3; TRBD2 matches 9 bases. This clonotype was sampled from a woman aged 50 to 60 who had recovered from COVID-19. The specimen was PBMCs or T cells enriched from blood (not recorded which). The CDR3 spells CASSLGLARGKQYF. CDR3 coding DNA: TGTGCCAGCAGTCTCGGACTAGCGCGGGGGAAGCAGTACTTC.